This entry concerns a single T cell receptor (beta chain). V was trimmed by 5 bases and J by 6 bases, leaving 17 bases between them. CDR3 length: 14 amino acids. The germline V gene encodes CDR1 SGHAT and CDR2 FQNNGV. This entry belongs to a study of blood T cells in healthy people across ages. It was with a sample-barcoded 5' primer and a J-beta primer mix that a second PCR of roughly 7 to 12 cycles was run. Each sample yielded at least 2.5 million CDR3-containing paired-end reads. TCRdb re-called the 5' RACE reads through MiXCR, storing one row per CDR3 protein. This sample has around 900,000 distinct CDR3 sequences, with roughly 51% found just once.

The source material was blood. The gene calls are TRBV11-2 and TRBJ2-7; TRBD2 might be the D (6 bases). The receptor comes from an older woman in good health. This CDR3 reads CASSPATGGPEQYF. The CDR3 bases are TGTGCCAGCAGCCCTGCCACCGGAGGGCCCGAGCAGTACTTC.